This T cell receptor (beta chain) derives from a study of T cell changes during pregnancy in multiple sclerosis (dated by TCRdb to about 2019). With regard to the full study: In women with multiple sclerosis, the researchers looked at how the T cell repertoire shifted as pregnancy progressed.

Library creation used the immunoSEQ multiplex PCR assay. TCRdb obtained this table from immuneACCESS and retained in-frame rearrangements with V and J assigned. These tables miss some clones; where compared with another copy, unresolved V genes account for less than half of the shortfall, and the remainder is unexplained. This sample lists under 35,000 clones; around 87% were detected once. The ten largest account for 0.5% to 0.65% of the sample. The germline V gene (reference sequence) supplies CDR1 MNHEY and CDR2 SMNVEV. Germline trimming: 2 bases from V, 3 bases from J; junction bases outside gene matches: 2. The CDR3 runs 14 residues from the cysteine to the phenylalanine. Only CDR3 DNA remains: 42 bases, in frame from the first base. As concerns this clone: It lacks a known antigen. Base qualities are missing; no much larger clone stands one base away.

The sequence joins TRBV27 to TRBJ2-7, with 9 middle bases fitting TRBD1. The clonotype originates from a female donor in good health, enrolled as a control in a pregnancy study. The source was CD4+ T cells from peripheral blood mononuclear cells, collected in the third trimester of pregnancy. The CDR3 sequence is CASSLVTGGYEQYF. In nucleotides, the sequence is TGTGCCAGCAGTTTAGTGACAGGGGGCTACGAGCAGTACTTC.